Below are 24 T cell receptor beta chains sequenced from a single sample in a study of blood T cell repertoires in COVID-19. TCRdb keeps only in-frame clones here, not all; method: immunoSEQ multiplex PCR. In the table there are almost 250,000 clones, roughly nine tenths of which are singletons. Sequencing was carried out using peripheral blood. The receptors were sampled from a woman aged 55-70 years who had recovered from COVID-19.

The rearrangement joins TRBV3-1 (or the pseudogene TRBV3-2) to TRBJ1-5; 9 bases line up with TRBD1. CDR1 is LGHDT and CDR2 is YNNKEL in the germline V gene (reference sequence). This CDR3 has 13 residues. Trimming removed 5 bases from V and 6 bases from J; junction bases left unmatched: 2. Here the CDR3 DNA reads TGTGCCAGCAGCACAGGGGGCCCTCAGCCCCAGCATTTT. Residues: CASSTGGPQPQHF.

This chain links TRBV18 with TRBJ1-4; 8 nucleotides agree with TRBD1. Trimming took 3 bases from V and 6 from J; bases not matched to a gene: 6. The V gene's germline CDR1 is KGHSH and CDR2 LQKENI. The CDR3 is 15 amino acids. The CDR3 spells CASSPFSDRDEKLFF. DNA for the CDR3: TGTGCCAGCTCACCTTTTTCGGACAGGGATGAAAAACTGTTTTTT. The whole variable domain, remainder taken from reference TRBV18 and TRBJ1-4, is NAGVMQNPRHLVRRRGQEARLRCSPMKGHSHVYWYRQLPEEGLKFMVYLQKENIIDESGMPKERFSAEFPKEGPSILRIQQVVRGDSAAYFCASSPFSDRDEKLFFGSGTQLSVL.

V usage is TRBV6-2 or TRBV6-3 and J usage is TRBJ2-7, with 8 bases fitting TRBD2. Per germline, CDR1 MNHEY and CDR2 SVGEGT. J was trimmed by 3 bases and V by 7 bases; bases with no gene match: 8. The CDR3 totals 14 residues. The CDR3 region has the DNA TGTGCCAGCACCCCGCGGGGGGAGCTCTACGAGCAGTACTTC. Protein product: CASTPRGELYEQYF.

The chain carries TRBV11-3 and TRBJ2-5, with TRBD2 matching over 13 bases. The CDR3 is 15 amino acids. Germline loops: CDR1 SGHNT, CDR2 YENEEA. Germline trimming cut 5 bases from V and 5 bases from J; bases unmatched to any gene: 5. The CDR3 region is CASSQGLAGTETQYF. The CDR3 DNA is TGTGCCAGCAGCCAGGGACTAGCGGGGACGGAGACCCAGTACTTC.

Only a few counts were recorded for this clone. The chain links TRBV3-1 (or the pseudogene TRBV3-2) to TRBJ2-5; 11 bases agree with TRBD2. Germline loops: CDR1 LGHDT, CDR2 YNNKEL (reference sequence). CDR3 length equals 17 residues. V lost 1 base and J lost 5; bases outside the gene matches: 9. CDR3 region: CASSQGLAGGAGETQYF. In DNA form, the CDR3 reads TGTGCCAGCAGCCAAGGTCTAGCGGGGGGCGCGGGCGAGACCCAGTACTTC.

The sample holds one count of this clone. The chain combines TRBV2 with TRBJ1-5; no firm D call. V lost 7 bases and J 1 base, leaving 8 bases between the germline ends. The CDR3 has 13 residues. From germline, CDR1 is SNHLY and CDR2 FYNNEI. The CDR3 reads CASNRLSNQPQHF. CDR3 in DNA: TGTGCCAGCAACCGACTGAGCAATCAGCCCCAGCATTTT. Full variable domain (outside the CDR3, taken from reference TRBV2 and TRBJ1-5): EPEVTQTPSHQVTQMGQEVILRCVPISNHLYFYWYRQILGQKVEFLVSFYNNEISEKSEIFDDQFSVERPDGSNFTLKIRSTKLEDSAMYFCASNRLSNQPQHFGDGTRLSIL.

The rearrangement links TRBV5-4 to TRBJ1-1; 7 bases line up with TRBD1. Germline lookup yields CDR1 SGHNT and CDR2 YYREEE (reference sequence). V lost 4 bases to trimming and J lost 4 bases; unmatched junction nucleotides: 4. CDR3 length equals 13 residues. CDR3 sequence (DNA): TGTGCCAGCAGCCCACAGGGGAGCACTGAAGCTTTCTTT. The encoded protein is CASSPQGSTEAFF.

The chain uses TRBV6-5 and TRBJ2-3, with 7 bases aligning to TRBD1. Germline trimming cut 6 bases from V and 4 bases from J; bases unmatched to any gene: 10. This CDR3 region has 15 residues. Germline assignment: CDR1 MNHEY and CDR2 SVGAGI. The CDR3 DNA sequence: TGTGCCAGCAGCGTAAGACAGGGTTTGGCAGATACGCAGTATTTT. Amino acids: CASSVRQGLADTQYF.

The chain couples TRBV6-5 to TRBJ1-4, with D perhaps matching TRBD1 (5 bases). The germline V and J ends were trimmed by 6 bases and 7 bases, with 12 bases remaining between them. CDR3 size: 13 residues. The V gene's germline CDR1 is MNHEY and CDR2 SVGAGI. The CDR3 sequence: CASSIRGSEKLFF. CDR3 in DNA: TGTGCCAGCAGCATCCGGGGGAGTGAAAAACTGTTTTTT.

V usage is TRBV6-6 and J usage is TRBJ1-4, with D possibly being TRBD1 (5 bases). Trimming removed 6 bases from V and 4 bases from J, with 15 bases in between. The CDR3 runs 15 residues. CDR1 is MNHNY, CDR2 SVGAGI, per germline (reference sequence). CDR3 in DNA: TGTGCCAGCAGCCTTACAGGAGGGTTTAATGAAAAACTGTTTTTT. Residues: CASSLTGGFNEKLFF.

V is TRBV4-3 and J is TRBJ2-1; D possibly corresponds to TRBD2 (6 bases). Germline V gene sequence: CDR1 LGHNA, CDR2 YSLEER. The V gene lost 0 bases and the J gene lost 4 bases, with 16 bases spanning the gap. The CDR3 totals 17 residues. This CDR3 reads CASSQEVSGVIYNEQFF. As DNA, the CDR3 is TGCGCCAGCAGCCAAGAGGTATCGGGGGTGATATACAATGAGCAGTTCTTC.

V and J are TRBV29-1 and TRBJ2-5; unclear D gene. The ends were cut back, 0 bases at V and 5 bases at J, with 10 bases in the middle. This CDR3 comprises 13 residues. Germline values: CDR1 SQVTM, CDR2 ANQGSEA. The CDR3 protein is CSVEDLFVETQYF. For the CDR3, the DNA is TGCAGCGTTGAAGATCTTTTTGTGGAGACCCAGTACTTC.

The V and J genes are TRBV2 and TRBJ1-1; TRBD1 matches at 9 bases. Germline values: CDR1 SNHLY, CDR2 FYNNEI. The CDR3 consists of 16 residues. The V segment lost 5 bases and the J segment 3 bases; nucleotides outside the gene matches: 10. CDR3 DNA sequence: TGTGCCAGCAGTATCGGACAGGGGAGGGCGGACACTGAAGCTTTCTTT. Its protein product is CASSIGQGRADTEAFF.

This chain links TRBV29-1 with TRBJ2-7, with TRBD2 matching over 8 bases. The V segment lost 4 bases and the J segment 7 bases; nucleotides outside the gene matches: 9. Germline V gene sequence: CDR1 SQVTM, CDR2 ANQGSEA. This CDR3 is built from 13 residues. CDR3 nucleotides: TGCAGCGTTGGGGAGCGGGGGACCGGAGAGCAGTACTTC. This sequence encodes CSVGERGTGEQYF.

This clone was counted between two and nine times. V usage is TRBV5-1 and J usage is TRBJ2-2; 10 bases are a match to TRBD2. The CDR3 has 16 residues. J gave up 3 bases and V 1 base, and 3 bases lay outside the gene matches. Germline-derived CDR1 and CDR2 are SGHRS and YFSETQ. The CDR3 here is CASSLLSGGDTGELFF. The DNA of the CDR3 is TGCGCCAGCAGCTTGCTCAGCGGGGGGGACACCGGGGAGCTGTTTTTT. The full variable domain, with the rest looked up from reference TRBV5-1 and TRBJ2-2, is KAGVTQTPRYLIKTRGQQVTLSCSPISGHRSVSWYQQTPGQGLQFLFEYFSETQRNKGNFPGRFSGRQFSNSRSEMNVSTLELGDSALYLCASSLLSGGDTGELFFGEGSRLTVL.

The CDR3: CASSLARTGNQPQHF. As DNA, the CDR3 is TGTGCCAGCAGCTTAGCTAGGACAGGGAATCAGCCCCAGCATTTT. J is TRBJ1-5 and V is TRBV7-2, with 8 bases fitting TRBD1. The germline CDR1 and CDR2 sequences are SGHTA and FQGNSA. Trimming at V came to 0 bases and at J to 4 bases, leaving 2 bases not matched to a gene. This CDR3 has 15 amino acids.

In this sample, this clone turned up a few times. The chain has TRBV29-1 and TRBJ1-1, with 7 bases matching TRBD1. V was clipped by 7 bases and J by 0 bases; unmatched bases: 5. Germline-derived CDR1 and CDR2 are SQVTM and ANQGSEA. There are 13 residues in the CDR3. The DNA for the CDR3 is TGCAGCGCCGGGGGACAGATGAACACTGAAGCTTTCTTT. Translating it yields CSAGGQMNTEAFF.

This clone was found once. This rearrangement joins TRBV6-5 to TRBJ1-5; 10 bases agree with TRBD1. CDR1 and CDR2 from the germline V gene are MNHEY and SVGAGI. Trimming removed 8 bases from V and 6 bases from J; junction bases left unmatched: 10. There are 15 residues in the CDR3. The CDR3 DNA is TGTGCCAGCTCAAGGGACAGGGGTTTAACTCAGCCCCAGCATTTT. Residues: CASSRDRGLTQPQHF.

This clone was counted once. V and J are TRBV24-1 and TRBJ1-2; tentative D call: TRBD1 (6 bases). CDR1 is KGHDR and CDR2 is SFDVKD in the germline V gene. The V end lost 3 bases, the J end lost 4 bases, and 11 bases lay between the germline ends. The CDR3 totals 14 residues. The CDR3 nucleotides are TGTGCCACCAGTGATCCGGGACAAATCTATGGCTACACCTTC. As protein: CATSDPGQIYGYTF.

The CDR3 bases are TGCGCCAGCAACCCAGGGTCCCAAGAGACCCAGTACTTC. Translation: CASNPGSQETQYF. This chain uses TRBV5-1 with TRBJ2-5; maybe TRBD1 (5 bases). Germline V lookup: CDR1 SGHRS, CDR2 YFSETQ. The CDR3 runs 13 residues. Trimming removed 6 bases at V and 1 base at J, with 10 bases between.

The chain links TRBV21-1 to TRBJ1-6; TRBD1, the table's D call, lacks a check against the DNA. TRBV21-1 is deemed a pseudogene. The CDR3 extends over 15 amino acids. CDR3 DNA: TGTGCCAGCAGCAAAGAGGGCAGGGATAATTCACCCCTCCACTTT. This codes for CASSKEGRDNSPLHF.

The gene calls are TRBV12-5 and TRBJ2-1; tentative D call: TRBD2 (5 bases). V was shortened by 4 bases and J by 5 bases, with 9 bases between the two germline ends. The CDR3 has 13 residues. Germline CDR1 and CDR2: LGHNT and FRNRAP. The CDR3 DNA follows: TGTGCTAGTGGTTGGGAGAGGGACAATGAGCAGTTCTTC. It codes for CASGWERDNEQFF.

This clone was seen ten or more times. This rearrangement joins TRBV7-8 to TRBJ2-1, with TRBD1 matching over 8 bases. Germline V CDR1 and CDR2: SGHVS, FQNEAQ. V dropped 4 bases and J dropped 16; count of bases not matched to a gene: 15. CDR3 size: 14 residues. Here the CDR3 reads CASSYRDRPNRDFF. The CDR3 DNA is TGTGCCAGCAGCTACCGGGACAGGCCAAACAGGGACTTCTTC.

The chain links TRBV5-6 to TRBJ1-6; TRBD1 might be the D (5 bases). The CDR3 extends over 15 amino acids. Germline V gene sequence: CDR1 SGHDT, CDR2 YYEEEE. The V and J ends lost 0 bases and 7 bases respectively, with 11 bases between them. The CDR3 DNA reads TGTGCCAGCAGCTTGGGGCAGGAGGGGAATTCACCCCTCCACTTT. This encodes CASSLGQEGNSPLHF.